Presented here are 20 T cell receptor beta chains from one specimen sequenced in a study of blood T cell repertoires in COVID-19. Clones were sequenced by immunoSEQ multiplex PCR, and TCRdb holds only the in-frame ones, with some missing. The table includes about 200,000 clones, over 75% detected once. Input material: peripheral blood. The origin of the receptors is a woman in her thirties or forties who had recovered from COVID-19.

The chain employs TRBV29-1 and TRBJ1-4; D is uncertain. CDR1 and CDR2 from the germline V gene are SQVTM and ANQGSEA. CDR3 length: 15 amino acids. V was shortened by 6 bases and J by 0 bases, with 14 bases between the two germline ends. The CDR3, as DNA: TGCAGCGTCGCGCATAACGCGGCAACTAATGAAAAACTGTTTTTT. Translating gives CSVAHNAATNEKLFF.

The rearrangement uses TRBV6-2 or TRBV6-3 and TRBJ1-4, with D perhaps matching TRBD1 (5 bases). The CDR3 loop spans 12 amino acids. Germline V gene data show CDR1 as MNHEY and CDR2 as SVGEGT. The V and J ends lost 2 bases and 8 bases respectively, with 6 bases between them. For the CDR3, the DNA is TGTGCCAGCAGTTACCCAGGGGAAAAACTGTTTTTT. Amino acids: CASSYPGEKLFF.

Here the CDR3 DNA reads TGTGCCAGCTCAACCAGGGCCAGCACTGAAGCTTTCTTT. This sequence encodes CASSTRASTEAFF. The gene calls are TRBV18 and TRBJ1-1, with a tentative D call TRBD1 (5 bases). This CDR3 is built from 13 residues. V shed 5 bases and J shed 4 bases, with 11 bases lying between them. Germline CDR1 reads KGHSH; CDR2 reads LQKENI.

This chain links TRBV19 with TRBJ1-5, with D hard to call. V dropped 3 bases and J dropped 0 bases, with 9 bases sitting between them. The CDR3 extends over 15 amino acids. Germline CDR1 reads LNHDA; CDR2 reads SQIVND (reference sequence). This chain's CDR3 is CASSISEHSNQPQHF. The CDR3, as DNA: TGTGCCAGTAGTATTTCCGAACATAGCAATCAGCCCCAGCATTTT.

CDR3 loop: CASSQVDRGNSPLHF. The CDR3, as DNA: TGCGCCAGCAGCCAAGTTGACAGGGGAAATTCACCCCTCCACTTT. The chain recombines TRBV4-3 with TRBJ1-6; 8 nucleotides agree with TRBD1. The germline V gene has CDR1 LGHNA and CDR2 YSLEER. V was pared by 1 base and J by 7 bases, with 3 bases of the junction left unmatched. The CDR3 is 15 amino acids.

The chain links TRBV19 to TRBJ1-5, with TRBD1 identical over 7 bases. This CDR3 spans 15 amino acids. With V trimmed by 5 bases and J by 3 bases, 7 bases remained unmatched. CDR1 is LNHDA, CDR2 SQIVND, per germline (reference sequence). CDR3 nucleotide sequence: TGTGCCAGTAGTTCGGAGGGGGCGTACAATCAGCCCCAGCATTTT. Amino acids: CASSSEGAYNQPQHF.

Only a few counts were recorded for this clone. The chain uses TRBV12-3 or TRBV12-4 and TRBJ1-2; the match to TRBD1 covers 10 bases. Germline trimming cut 5 bases from V and 7 bases from J; bases unmatched to any gene: 4. The CDR3 loop spans 13 amino acids. The DNA for the CDR3 is TGTGCCAGCAGTCCGGGACAGGGGTTTGGCTACACCTTC. It specifies CASSPGQGFGYTF.

The chain couples TRBV13 to TRBJ2-7, with 7 bases matching TRBD1. Losses at the gene ends were 5 bases for V and 2 bases for J; bases not matched to a gene: 21. This CDR3 spans 19 amino acids. CDR1 and CDR2 (germline): PRHDT, FYEKMQ (reference sequence). CDR3 bases: TGTGCCAGCAGCCGAAAGTCGGACAGGCTCGGGCCGACAACCTACGAGCAGTACTTC. It encodes CASSRKSDRLGPTTYEQYF.

This chain uses TRBV5-1 with TRBJ2-7, with D possibly being TRBD2 (7 bases). CDR1 and CDR2 (germline): SGHRS, YFSETQ. This CDR3 region has 15 residues. With 4 bases removed from V and 1 base from J, the gap between germline ends came to 15 bases. CDR3 sequence reads: CASSRSGTNSYEQYF. The CDR3 bases are TGCGCCAGCAGCCGCAGCGGGACAAATTCCTACGAGCAGTACTTC.

The rearrangement links TRBV27 to TRBJ2-7; 7 bases are shared with TRBD2. After removal of 6 bases from V and 5 bases from J, the junction contained 10 bases not matched to a gene. CDR1 and CDR2 from the germline V gene are MNHEY and SMNVEV (reference sequence). The CDR3 runs 14 residues. The CDR3 reads CASSPTTSAHEQYF. In DNA, the CDR3 is TGTGCCAGCAGCCCTACTACTAGCGCCCACGAGCAGTACTTC.

For this clone: Additional DNA sequences in this sample encode the identical CDR3. V and J are TRBV27 and TRBJ1-1; no firm D call. The CDR3 loop spans 13 amino acids. Trimming removed 2 bases from V and 1 base from J, with 5 bases in between. Germline-derived CDR1 and CDR2 are MNHEY and SMNVEV (reference sequence). CDR3: CASSLRGNTEAFF. The CDR3 bases are TGTGCCAGCAGTTTACGGGGGAACACTGAAGCTTTCTTT.

CDR3 sequence reads: CAISGGQGAGNEQFF. The CDR3 DNA reads as TGTGCCATCAGTGGGGGACAGGGGGCCGGCAATGAGCAGTTCTTC. This chain links TRBV10-3 with TRBJ2-1, with 12 bases identical to TRBD1. CDR3 length: 15 residues. Germline V lookup: CDR1 ENHRY, CDR2 SYGVKD. With 4 bases clipped from V and 6 bases from J, the junction kept 4 bases outside the gene matches.

This clone was seen once. This chain uses TRBV19 with TRBJ2-5, with D possibly being TRBD2 (7 bases). CDR1 LNHDA and CDR2 SQIVND come from the germline V gene (reference sequence). V was shortened by 3 bases and J by 5 bases, with 16 bases between the two germline ends. This CDR3 comprises 15 residues. The DNA of the CDR3 is TGTGCCAGTAGTATGCGGGGGCGGGAAGGCGAGACCCAGTACTTC. Translating it yields CASSMRGREGETQYF.

This chain joins TRBV6-6 and TRBJ2-7, with no clear D. V lost 6 bases and J 0 bases, leaving 12 bases between the germline ends. CDR1 is MNHNY, CDR2 SVGAGI, per germline (reference sequence). This CDR3 is 14 amino acids long. CDR3 nucleotides: TGTGCCAGCAGCCTAACCCGTGACTCCTACGAGCAGTACTTC. Translating gives CASSLTRDSYEQYF.

This clone was detected a few times. The chain recombines TRBV29-1 with TRBJ2-3; D gene ambiguous. Deletions cut 4 bases from V and 3 bases from J, with 11 bases between. Per the germline V gene, CDR1 is SQVTM and CDR2 is ANQGSEA. The CDR3 is 13 amino acids. CDR3 bases: TGCAGCGTTGTCTGGCGGAGTACAGATACGCAGTATTTT. Encoded protein: CSVVWRSTDTQYF.

This clone has a single count. The chain links TRBV11-2 to TRBJ1-4; TRBD1 aligns across 7 bases. Trimming took 4 bases from V and 0 from J; bases not matched to a gene: 8. The CDR3 spans 17 residues. Germline V gene sequence: CDR1 SGHAT, CDR2 FQNNGV. The CDR3 nucleotides are TGTGCCAGCAGCTCTCCGGGACAGAGCCCAACTAATGAAAAACTGTTTTTT. Its translation: CASSSPGQSPTNEKLFF.

The chain joins TRBV7-2 to TRBJ1-1, with 8 bases identical to TRBD1. The CDR3 totals 13 residues. The germline gives CDR1 SGHTA, CDR2 FQGNSA. Germline trimming cut 5 bases from V and 10 bases from J; bases unmatched to any gene: 9. CDR3 loop: CASSPGQGFVAFF. Here the CDR3 DNA reads TGTGCCAGCAGCCCCGGACAGGGATTTGTAGCTTTCTTT.

The V gene is TRBV5-1, the J gene TRBJ1-1; 10 bases line up with TRBD1. The CDR3 length is 14 residues. Trimming removed 5 bases from V and 8 bases from J; junction bases left unmatched: 9. Germline values: CDR1 SGHRS, CDR2 YFSETQ. CDR3: CASSRDRGGREAFF. The CDR3, as DNA: TGCGCCAGCAGTCGGGACAGGGGAGGGCGGGAAGCTTTCTTT. Full variable domain (missing parts from reference TRBV5-1 and TRBJ1-1): KAGVTQTPRYLIKTRGQQVTLSCSPISGHRSVSWYQQTPGQGLQFLFEYFSETQRNKGNFPGRFSGRQFSNSRSEMNVSTLELGDSALYLCASSRDRGGREAFFGQGTRLTVV.

The J gene is TRBJ2-2, the V gene TRBV10-3, with 8 nucleotides matching TRBD1. V trimming: 0 bases; J trimming: 5 bases; junction bases outside the gene matches: 5. Germline CDR1 reads ENHRY; CDR2 reads SYGVKD. CDR3 size: 16 residues. The CDR3 is CAISESGRGQTGELFF. CDR3 nucleotide sequence: TGTGCCATCAGTGAGTCAGGCAGGGGGCAAACCGGGGAGCTGTTTTTT.

This sequence joins TRBV28 and TRBJ1-5, with 11 bases matching TRBD1. Germline V gene sequence: CDR1 MDHEN, CDR2 SYDVKM. The CDR3 length is 16 residues. V shed 2 bases, J shed 9 bases, and the junction held 9 bases outside the gene matches. The DNA of the CDR3 is TGTGCCAGCAGTTTACCCGGGACAGGGGGAAGGAGGCCCCAGCATTTT. Encoded protein: CASSLPGTGGRRPQHF.